This paragraph covers one T cell receptor (beta chain) sequence. The data derive from a study of blood T cell repertoires in COVID-19. The repertoire was sequenced with immunoSEQ multiplex PCR; TCRdb's copy has only in-frame clones and lacks some. Among 250,000 or so clones, around 86% were seen once, and the ten largest hold 1.6%. The CDR3 runs 14 residues. Trimming at V came to 5 bases and at J to 6 bases, leaving 6 bases not matched to a gene. Looked up from germline, CDR1 is SGHVS and CDR2 is FQNEAQ. The J gene is TRBJ1-3, the V gene TRBV7-8; TRBD1 agrees at 8 bases. The receptor was isolated from a woman between 50 and 59 years old who had recovered from COVID-19. Sequenced input: PBMCs or T cells enriched from blood (not recorded which). This chain's CDR3 is CASSNRDRLNTIYF. In nucleotides, the CDR3 is TGTGCCAGCAGCAACCGGGACAGGCTAAACACCATATATTTT. Based on the CDR3 plus reference TRBV7-8 and TRBJ1-3, the full variable domain is GAGVSQSPRYKVAKRGQDVALRCDPISGHVSLFWYQQALGQGPEFLTYFQNEAQLDKSGLPSDRFFAERPEGSVSTLKIQRTQQEDSAVYLCASSNRDRLNTIYFGEGSWLTVV.